The clone carrying this T cell receptor beta chain was counted many times. The antigen remains undetermined. The germline V gene encodes CDR1 SEHNR and CDR2 FQNEAQ (reference sequence). J gave up 4 bases and V 5 bases, and 21 bases lay outside the gene matches. There are 20 residues in the CDR3. From 300 to 450 ng of RNA, a library with molecular barcoded alpha/delta and beta/gamma adaptors was made. From the reads, TCRdb called clonotypes with MiXCR, one entry per CDR3 protein. Of more than 70,000 distinct CDR3 sequences in the sample, around a fifth were seen once. The sample is drawn from a study of read filtering for tumor transcriptome and immune sequencing. Study at large: Among patients, some 17 were male and 14 female, aged 47 to 80 (mean around 66). By R-ISS, stages I, II and III held approximately 8, 16 and 7 patients. Per sample, TCR-region reads ranged about 4 to 11 million by IR-seq, roughly 85 to 1,300 by RNA-seq. Study-level results: Single-read clonotypes: about 81.9% of IR-seq clonotypes (about 3.5% of reads), 60% to 75% of RNA-seq clonotypes (44.6% of reads).

This TCR was sampled from a donor over 35 with multiple myeloma. J is TRBJ2-5 and V is TRBV7-9; 11 bases map to TRBD2. The sample was a population of CD138-negative cells sorted from bone marrow. The CDR3 loop reads CASSPAVGGSFTSGGETQYF. The CDR3 DNA follows: TGTGCCAGCAGCCCAGCAGTCGGGGGTAGCTTCACTAGCGGGGGAGAGACCCAGTACTTC.